The 26 T cell receptor beta chains listed next were all sequenced from one sample in a study of blood T cell repertoires in COVID-19. The protocol was immunoSEQ multiplex PCR, while the TCRdb copy is restricted to in-frame clones and leaves out a portion. This table holds about 360,000 clones, about 87% found once. The material sequenced was peripheral blood. These receptors were collected from a human donor in a cohort sampled during active COVID-19.

This clone has only one observation. The gene calls are TRBV19 and TRBJ1-5; 9 bases map to TRBD1. This CDR3 is built from 15 residues. Germline-derived CDR1 and CDR2 are LNHDA and SQIVND (reference sequence). J lost 6 bases, V lost 4 bases, and 7 bases had no gene match. The CDR3 loop reads CASSTPGQGGQPQHF. Here the CDR3 DNA reads TGTGCCAGTAGTACCCCGGGACAGGGCGGTCAGCCCCAGCATTTT.

This clone was seen a few times. The J gene is TRBJ1-1, the V gene TRBV28, with D possibly TRBD1 on 6 matching bases. CDR1 MDHEN and CDR2 SYDVKM come from the germline V gene. This CDR3 region has 14 residues. Trimming removed 5 bases from V and 1 base from J, with 11 bases in between. CDR3 residues: CASSQQGQNTEAFF. The CDR3 DNA reads as TGTGCCAGCAGTCAACAGGGCCAGAACACTGAAGCTTTCTTT.

V usage is TRBV9 and J usage is TRBJ1-2, with TRBD1 identical over 8 bases. With V trimmed by 4 bases and J by 5 bases, 13 bases remained unmatched. Per the germline V gene, CDR1 is SGDLS and CDR2 is YYNGEE. The CDR3 is 16 amino acids. CDR3 DNA sequence: TGTGCCAGCAGCTCTAGGGGGGACAGGAGCCCTTATGGCTACACCTTC. This translates into CASSSRGDRSPYGYTF.

This chain links TRBV19 with TRBJ1-5; D might be TRBD1 (6 bases). V lost 0 bases, J lost 6 bases, and 15 bases lay in between. This CDR3 contains 16 residues. The germline V gene encodes CDR1 LNHDA and CDR2 SQIVND (reference sequence). Written as DNA, the CDR3 is TGTGCCAGTAGTATAGAGTTCAACACAGGGCTTCAGCCCCAGCATTTT. Its translation is CASSIEFNTGLQPQHF.

The chain employs TRBV28 and TRBJ2-5; 14 bases line up with TRBD2. Germline assignment: CDR1 MDHEN and CDR2 SYDVKM. The CDR3 runs to 18 residues. V dropped 3 bases and J dropped 2; count of bases not matched to a gene: 8. The CDR3 sequence is CASSLGTSGSGSQETQYF. The CDR3 nucleotides read TGTGCCAGCAGTTTGGGGACTAGCGGGAGCGGGAGTCAAGAGACCCAGTACTTC.

This CDR3 is CASSFLGGTGEYNEQFF. The CDR3 bases are TGTGCCAGCAGCTTCTTAGGGGGGACAGGGGAGTACAATGAGCAGTTCTTC. The J gene is TRBJ2-1, the V gene TRBV5-6; 10 nucleotides line up with TRBD1. J gave up 4 bases and V 2 bases, and 9 bases lay outside the gene matches. Looked up from germline, CDR1 is SGHDT and CDR2 is YYEEEE. This CDR3 comprises 17 residues.

This chain connects TRBV12-3 or TRBV12-4 to TRBJ1-5, with D perhaps matching TRBD1 (6 bases). The CDR3 loop spans 13 amino acids. The V and J ends lost 7 bases and 9 bases respectively, with 16 bases between them. CDR3 sequence: CASKVAGEGPQHF. DNA of the CDR3: TGTGCCAGCAAAGTCGCAGGGGAAGGGCCCCAGCATTTT.

V is TRBV5-5 and J is TRBJ2-1; maybe TRBD1 (6 bases). CDR1 SGHKS and CDR2 YYEKEE come from the germline V gene (reference sequence). CDR3 length equals 16 residues. Trimming took off 1 base at V and 3 bases at J, with 14 bases between the two ends. The CDR3 sequence: CASSLRTGLIYNEQFF. The CDR3 nucleotides are TGTGCCAGCAGCTTGCGAACAGGGCTCATCTACAATGAGCAGTTCTTC. The whole variable domain, remainder taken from reference TRBV5-5 and TRBJ2-1, is DAGVTQSPTHLIKTRGQQVTLRCSPISGHKSVSWYQQVLGQGPQFIFQYYEKEERGRGNFPDRFSARQFPNYSSELNVNALLLGDSALYLCASSLRTGLIYNEQFFGPGTRLTVL.

This sequence joins TRBV7-6 and TRBJ1-1; tentatively, D is TRBD1 (6 bases). CDR1 is SGHVS, CDR2 FNYEAQ, per germline. V was clipped by 4 bases and J by 3 bases, with 12 bases between them. The CDR3 spans 14 residues. CDR3 protein: CASSWGGADTEAFF. DNA of the CDR3: TGTGCCAGCAGCTGGGGGGGCGCGGACACTGAAGCTTTCTTT.

This chain connects TRBV10-1 to TRBJ1-5; 8 bases agree with TRBD1. The trim removed 0 bases at V and 0 bases at J, leaving 10 bases unmatched. CDR3 length: 19 amino acids. Germline V gives CDR1 WNHNN, CDR2 SYGVQD (reference sequence). CDR3 nucleotide sequence: TGCGCCAGCAGTGAGTCACCGGGACAGGACGCCTTTAGCAATCAGCCCCAGCATTTT. Translation gives CASSESPGQDAFSNQPQHF.

The chain joins TRBV4-2 to TRBJ2-3, with 9 positions matching TRBD2. This CDR3 has 16 amino acids. The germline V gene encodes CDR1 LGHNA and CDR2 YNFKEQ. J was trimmed by 6 bases and V by 0 bases; bases with no gene match: 7. CDR3 sequence: CASSQDYAGGPDTQYF. The DNA of the CDR3 is TGTGCCAGCAGCCAAGACTATGCGGGGGGGCCGGATACGCAGTATTTT.

This clone was picked up a small number of times. The chain combines TRBV28 with TRBJ2-2; 8 bases map to TRBD1. Germline lookup yields CDR1 MDHEN and CDR2 SYDVKM. This CDR3 comprises 18 residues. Germline trimming cut 0 bases from V and 5 bases from J; bases unmatched to any gene: 11. Here the CDR3 DNA reads TGTGCCAGCAGTTTATGGACCCACAGGGGGGAAGGAACCGGGGAGCTGTTTTTT. Its protein is CASSLWTHRGEGTGELFF.

This chain uses TRBV6-5 with TRBJ2-1; 11 positions match TRBD2. CDR3 size: 14 residues. From germline, CDR1 is MNHEY and CDR2 SVGAGI. The ends lost 9 bases at V and 2 bases at J; junction bases unmatched: 3. The CDR3 DNA follows: TGTGCCAGACCGGGACTAGCGGCCTACAATGAGCAGTTCTTC. Residues: CARPGLAAYNEQFF.

V usage is TRBV30 and J usage is TRBJ2-4; the D gene is possibly TRBD2 (6 bases). This CDR3 comprises 12 residues. The ends were cut back, 4 bases at V and 9 bases at J, with 13 bases in the middle. CDR1 is GTSNPN, CDR2 SVGIG, per germline (reference sequence). DNA for the CDR3: TGTGCCTGGACACGGGACTTGGGCATTCAGTACTTC. It specifies CAWTRDLGIQYF.

This clone has only one observation. The V call is TRBV5-1, the J call TRBJ2-7; possible D gene TRBD2, 6 bases. V lost 0 bases and J 2 bases, leaving 18 bases between the germline ends. Germline V gene data show CDR1 as SGHRS and CDR2 as YFSETQ. The CDR3 covers 17 residues. For the CDR3, the DNA is TGCGCCAGCAGCTTGGCCGGAGGCTTCGGGAGTCCCTACGAGCAGTACTTC. This sequence encodes CASSLAGGFGSPYEQYF.

J is TRBJ2-5 and V is TRBV7-9; 13 bases line up with TRBD2. V lost 7 bases to trimming and J lost 11 bases; unmatched junction nucleotides: 10. Germline loops: CDR1 SEHNR, CDR2 FQNEAQ (reference sequence). There are 14 residues in the CDR3. The CDR3 DNA reads as TGTGCCAGCAAAACTTCGACTAGCGGGGGGACTCAGTACTTC. Amino acids: CASKTSTSGGTQYF.

The gene calls are TRBV14 and TRBJ2-7, with D perhaps matching TRBD1 (6 bases). The CDR3 loop spans 15 amino acids. V was cut by 4 bases and J by 0 bases, with 13 bases left in between. Germline V lookup: CDR1 SGHDN, CDR2 FVKESK. CDR3 loop: CASSPRGFSSYEQYF. CDR3 in DNA: TGTGCCAGCAGCCCAAGGGGGTTCAGCTCCTACGAGCAGTACTTC. The full variable domain, completed using reference TRBV14 and TRBJ2-7, is EAGVTQFPSHSVIEKGQTVTLRCDPISGHDNLYWYRRVMGKEIKFLLHFVKESKQDESGMPNNRFLAERTGGTYSTLKVQPAELEDSGVYFCASSPRGFSSYEQYFGPGTRLTVT.

The chain has TRBV15 and TRBJ1-4; maybe TRBD1 (5 bases). CDR1 LNHNV and CDR2 YYDKDF come from the germline V gene (reference sequence). Between the trimmed V and J ends, which lost 5 bases and 0 bases, there was a span of 13 bases. This CDR3 contains 16 residues. CDR3 nucleotide sequence: TGTGCCACCAGCCTTGGGGCCACCGCAACTAATGAAAAACTGTTTTTT. Protein product: CATSLGATATNEKLFF. Using reference TRBV15 and TRBJ1-4 for the parts outside the CDR3, the full variable domain is DAMVIQNPRYQVTQFGKPVTLSCSQTLNHNVMYWYQQKSSQAPKLLFHYYDKDFNNEADTPDNFQSRRPNTSFCFLDIRSPGLGDTAMYLCATSLGATATNEKLFFGSGTQLSVL.

About this clone itself: Other nucleotide sequences in the sample specify the same CDR3. This chain links TRBV29-1 with TRBJ2-7; D not resolved. CDR1 and CDR2 from the germline V gene are SQVTM and ANQGSEA. The CDR3 totals 11 residues. Trimming removed 3 bases at V and 4 bases at J, with 7 bases between. The CDR3 region has the DNA TGCAGCGTTGATAGTGGTTACGAGCAGTACTTC. This sequence encodes CSVDSGYEQYF.

The J gene is TRBJ2-7, the V gene TRBV6-5; 12 nucleotides agree with TRBD2. The CDR3 totals 13 residues. Germline assignment: CDR1 MNHEY and CDR2 SVGAGI. With 8 bases clipped from V and 4 bases from J, the junction kept 3 bases outside the gene matches. DNA of the CDR3: TGTGCCAGCGGACTAGCGGGGTTTTACGAGCAGTACTTC. It is translated as CASGLAGFYEQYF.

V and J are TRBV5-1 and TRBJ2-1, with 8 bases lining up with TRBD2. There are 16 residues in the CDR3. Trimming took 0 bases from V and 0 from J; bases not matched to a gene: 2. The germline V gene encodes CDR1 SGHRS and CDR2 YFSETQ. This chain's CDR3 is CASSLGSGSSYNEQFF. The CDR3 DNA sequence: TGCGCCAGCAGCTTGGGGAGCGGGAGCTCCTACAATGAGCAGTTCTTC. Full variable domain (missing parts from reference TRBV5-1 and TRBJ2-1): KAGVTQTPRYLIKTRGQQVTLSCSPISGHRSVSWYQQTPGQGLQFLFEYFSETQRNKGNFPGRFSGRQFSNSRSEMNVSTLELGDSALYLCASSLGSGSSYNEQFFGPGTRLTVL.

V is TRBV15 and J is TRBJ2-1; 9 nucleotides agree with TRBD1. The V and J ends lost 5 bases and 6 bases, in that order; junction bases with no gene match: 11. The CDR3 is 16 amino acids. CDR1 and CDR2 (germline): LNHNV, YYDKDF (reference sequence). The CDR3 DNA is TGTGCCACCAGCGCACACAGGGGGCGCAATATCAATGAGCAGTTCTTC. Residues: CATSAHRGRNINEQFF.

The J gene is TRBJ2-3, the V gene TRBV9; tentative D call: TRBD2 (6 bases). The CDR3 is 16 amino acids. Trimming removed 3 bases at V and 0 bases at J, with 14 bases between. The germline V gene has CDR1 SGDLS and CDR2 YYNGEE. The CDR3 sequence: CASSGGTQPSTDTQYF. DNA of the CDR3: TGTGCCAGCAGCGGCGGGACTCAACCTAGCACAGATACGCAGTATTTT. Looking up the rest from reference TRBV9 and TRBJ2-3 gives the full variable domain: DSGVTQTPKHLITATGQRVTLRCSPRSGDLSVYWYQQSLDQGLQFLIQYYNGEERAKGNILERFSAQQFPDLHSELNLSSLELGDSALYFCASSGGTQPSTDTQYFGPGTRLTVL.

The chain has TRBV28 and TRBJ1-1, with D uncertain. The CDR3 is 12 residues long. Trimming pared 3 bases from V and 6 bases from J, leaving 8 bases between. CDR1 and CDR2 (germline): MDHEN, SYDVKM. The CDR3 DNA follows: TGTGCCAGCAGTTTCGGAGAGGCTGAAGCTTTCTTT. This sequence encodes CASSFGEAEAFF.

This clone was seen once. This chain links TRBV9 with TRBJ2-2, with 13 bases aligning to TRBD2. V shed 4 bases, J shed 4 bases, and the junction held 4 bases outside the gene matches. Germline V CDR1 and CDR2: SGDLS, YYNGEE. The CDR3 is 16 residues long. The CDR3 protein is CASSTSGRAVTGELFF. As DNA, the CDR3 is TGTGCCAGCAGCACTAGCGGGAGGGCCGTCACCGGGGAGCTGTTTTTT.

The chain links TRBV6-1 to TRBJ1-2; 7 bases are a match to TRBD1. V lost 3 bases and J lost 4; bases outside the gene matches: 5. The germline V gene encodes CDR1 MNHNS and CDR2 SASEGT. The CDR3 extends over 14 amino acids. The CDR3 coding sequence is TGTGCCAGCAGTGACCGTTGGGACAGCTATGGCTACACCTTC. Amino acids: CASSDRWDSYGYTF.